This T cell receptor beta chain was captured in a study of blood T cell repertoires in COVID-19. Whole-study context: Specimens from acute and convalescent COVID-19 originated in the United States, Italy and Spain. Sources were T cells, B-cell-depleted T cells, or PBMCs; the material itself was cDNA or gDNA.

The CDR3 is 17 amino acids. Losses at the gene ends were 4 bases for V and 3 bases for J; bases not matched to a gene: 9. Looked up from germline, CDR1 is WSHSY and CDR2 is SAAADI. Under the authors' procedure: Using reference gene primer amplification, nucleated cell counts were estimated. Libraries were prepared by immunoSEQ multiplex PCR; TCRdb keeps only in-frame clonotypes and omits some of them. The D gene and trimming were derived from the DNA, and the V and J assignments and clone size from that table. Of 150,000 or so clones in the sample, 70% to 90% were seen once. This receptor was taken from a woman aged 55-70 years with acute or convalescent COVID-19. The sequenced sample consisted of peripheral blood. The J gene is TRBJ2-3, the V gene TRBV10-2, with TRBD2 matching 11 bases. The CDR3 protein is CASSALGTSGFTDTQYF. CDR3 in DNA: TGCGCCAGCAGTGCCCTCGGGACTAGCGGTTTTACAGATACGCAGTATTTT.